Shown below are 4 T cell receptor beta chains from a single sample sequenced in a study of CD8 T cells in ankylosing spondylitis. The study, taken as a whole, reports: The study identified a TCR beta motif of about eight highly homologous variants that appeared characteristic of ankylosing spondylitis blood.

Their cognate antigens are unknown. TCRdb re-called the 5' RACE reads with MiXCR, one entry per CDR3 protein. Found here are about 540,000 distinct CDR3 sequences, approximately 11% of them singletons; the top ten hold about 6.5%. Input material: blood, either unsorted or a sorted T cell fraction (not recorded which). These TCRs come from a male donor with ankylosing spondylitis.

The V and J genes are TRBV7-9 and TRBJ2-1; 9 bases are shared with TRBD1. V gave up 4 bases and J gave up 2 bases; unmatched junction bases: 3. Germline-derived CDR1 and CDR2 are SEHNR and FQNEAQ (reference sequence). The CDR3 runs to 15 residues. CDR3 amino acids: CASSSGQGPYNEQFF. CDR3 nucleotides: TGTGCCAGCAGCTCGGGACAGGGACCCTACAATGAGCAGTTCTTC. The full variable domain, completed using reference TRBV7-9 and TRBJ2-1, is DTGVSQNPRHKITKRGQNVTFRCDPISEHNRLYWYRQTLGQGPEFLTYFQNEAQLEKSRLLSDRFSAERPKGSFSTLEIQRTEQGDSAMYLCASSSGQGPYNEQFFGPGTRLTVL.

This clonotype has a handful of counts. The chain links TRBV30 to TRBJ2-7, with 9 bases lining up with TRBD1. Germline V gene data show CDR1 as GTSNPN and CDR2 as SVGIG (reference sequence). V shed 7 bases, J shed 3 bases, and the junction held 10 bases outside the gene matches. The CDR3 consists of 14 residues. CDR3 amino acids: CASAGQGIFYEQYF. CDR3 nucleotides: TGTGCCTCCGCCGGACAGGGGATTTTCTACGAGCAGTACTTC.

Ten or more counts support this clonotype. The genes are TRBV7-2 and TRBJ2-3; 7 nucleotides align to TRBD2. Trimming took 0 bases from V and 2 from J; bases not matched to a gene: 8. The CDR3 totals 17 residues. Germline V gives CDR1 SGHTA, CDR2 FQGNSA. The DNA for the CDR3 is TGTGCCAGCAGCTTAGCGCCCCTAGCGGCTTCCACAGATACGCAGTATTTT. It translates to CASSLAPLAASTDTQYF.

At least ten counts were recorded for this clonotype. V gene TRBV7-2 combines with J gene TRBJ2-1; D not certain. Germline CDR1 is SGHTA and CDR2 is FQGNSA. V gave up 4 bases and J gave up 5 bases, with 6 bases separating them. The CDR3 contains 12 residues. CDR3 region: CASSSRNNEQFF. DNA for the CDR3: TGTGCCAGCAGCTCTAGGAACAATGAGCAGTTCTTC. The variable domain in full, with the rest retrieved from reference TRBV7-2 and TRBJ2-1, is GAGVSQSPSNKVTEKGKDVELRCDPISGHTALYWYRQSLGQGLEFLIYFQGNSAPDKSGLPSDRFSAERTGGSVSTLTIQRTQQEDSAVYLCASSSRNNEQFFGPGTRLTVL.